This T cell receptor beta chain was captured by sequencing in a study of T cell changes during pregnancy in multiple sclerosis. Trimming at V came to 0 bases and at J to 8 bases, leaving 8 bases not matched to a gene. This CDR3 has 17 residues. Germline V gives CDR1 MGHRA, CDR2 YSYEKL. The protocol was immunoSEQ multiplex PCR, while the TCRdb copy is restricted to in-frame clones and leaves out a portion. Among about 31,000 clones listed, about 91% were seen once. The specimen comprised CD8+ T cells from peripheral blood mononuclear cells, sampled in the second trimester of pregnancy. The sequence was obtained from a female donor with multiple sclerosis, enrolled in a pregnancy study. The chain links TRBV4-1 to TRBJ2-1; 12 nucleotides agree with TRBD2. The CDR3: CASSQDKTSGSLDEQFF. CDR3 DNA sequence: TGCGCCAGCAGCCAAGATAAGACTAGCGGGAGTCTGGATGAGCAGTTCTTC.